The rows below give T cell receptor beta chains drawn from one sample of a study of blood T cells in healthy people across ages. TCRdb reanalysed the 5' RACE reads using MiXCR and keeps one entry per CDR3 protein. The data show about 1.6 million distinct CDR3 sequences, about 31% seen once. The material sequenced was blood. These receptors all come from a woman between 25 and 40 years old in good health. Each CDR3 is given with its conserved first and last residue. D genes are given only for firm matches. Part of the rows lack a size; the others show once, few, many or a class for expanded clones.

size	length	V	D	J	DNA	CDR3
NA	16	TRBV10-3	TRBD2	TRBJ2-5	TGTACCATCAGCCGAACTAGCGGGGGACCACAAGAGACCCAGTACTTC	CTISRTSGGPQETQYF
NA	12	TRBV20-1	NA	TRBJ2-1	TGCAGTGCTGCCCCCCCAGGTAGTGAGCAGTTCTTC	CSAAPPGSEQFF
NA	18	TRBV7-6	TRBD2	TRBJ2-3	TGTGCCAGCAGCTTTGGTGTCGTTTTAGCGGGAGGTCCTGATACGCAGTATTTT	CASSFGVVLAGGPDTQYF
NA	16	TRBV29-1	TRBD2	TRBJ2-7	TGCGGTGGCAGGATAGCTAGCGGGATACCGATCGAGACCCGGTACTTC	CGGRIASGIPIETRYF
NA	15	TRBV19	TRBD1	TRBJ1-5	TGTGCCAGTAGTAAAGGACAGGTGGTCCATCAGCCCCAGCATTTT	CASSKGQVVHQPQHF
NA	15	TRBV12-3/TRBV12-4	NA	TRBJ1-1	TGTGCCAGCAGGAAGGAAGGGGCCCCCAGCACTGAAGCTTTCTTT	CASRKEGAPSTEAFF
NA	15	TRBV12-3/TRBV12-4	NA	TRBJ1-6	TGTGCCAGCAGTCGGCCAATATCCAACAATTCACCCCTCCACTTT	CASSRPISNNSPLHF
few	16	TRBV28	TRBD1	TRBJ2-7	TGTGCCAGCAGTTACAACCTCCGGGACAGGGCCTACGAGCAGTACTTC	CASSYNLRDRAYEQYF
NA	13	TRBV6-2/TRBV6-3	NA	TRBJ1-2	TGTGCCAGCAGCTCGAAGGTTTGGGATGGCTACACCTTC	CASSSKVWDGYTF
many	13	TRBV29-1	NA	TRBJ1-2	TGCAGCGTTGTGCAGGGTCGCAACTATGGCTACACCTTC	CSVVQGRNYGYTF
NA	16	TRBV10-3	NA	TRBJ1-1	TGTGCCATCAGTGATGGATTTAAACGCCCGAACACTGAAGCTTTCTTT	CAISDGFKRPNTEAFF
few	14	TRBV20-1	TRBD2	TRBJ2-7	TGCAGTGCTAGACCCAGGGCGGGGGACTACGAGCAGTACTTC	CSARPRAGDYEQYF
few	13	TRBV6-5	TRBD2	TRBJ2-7	TGTGTCAGCGAGGGACTAGGGGCGGGCGAGCAGTACTTC	CVSEGLGAGEQYF
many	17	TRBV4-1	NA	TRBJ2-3	TGCGCCAGCAGCCAAGAGGCTTGGGGGTTTAGCACAGATACGCAGTATTTT	CASSQEAWGFSTDTQYF
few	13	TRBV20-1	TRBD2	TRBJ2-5	TGCAGTGCTAGCCGCGGGAGTATGGAGACCCAGTACTTC	CSASRGSMETQYF
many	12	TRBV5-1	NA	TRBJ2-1	TGCGCCAGCAGCTTGGTAGCCCATGAGCAGTTCTTC	CASSLVAHEQFF
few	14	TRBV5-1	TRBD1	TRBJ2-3	TGCGCCAGCGGGACAGGGGTTCGTGCAGATACGCAGTATTTT	CASGTGVRADTQYF
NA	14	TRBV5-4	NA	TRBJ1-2	TGTGCCAGCAGCTTGGACGCACTTTCGAGGGGCTACACCTTC	CASSLDALSRGYTF
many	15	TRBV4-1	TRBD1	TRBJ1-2	TGCGCCAGCAGCCAAGTGACAGGGGGCGCCGGTGGCTACACCTTC	CASSQVTGGAGGYTF
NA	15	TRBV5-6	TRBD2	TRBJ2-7	TGTGCCAGCAGCCGACTAGCGGGAGGGTCTGACGAGCAGTACTTC	CASSRLAGGSDEQYF
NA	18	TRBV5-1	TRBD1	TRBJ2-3	TGCGCCAGCAGCGCCCCCGGGACAGGTGTCCCTAGCACAGATACGCAGTATTTT	CASSAPGTGVPSTDTQYF
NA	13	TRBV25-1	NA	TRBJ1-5	TGTGCCAGCGGCCTCGGGGGCAATCAGCCCCAGCATTTT	CASGLGGNQPQHF
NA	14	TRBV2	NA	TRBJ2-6	TGTGCCAGCAACCTATTTTCTGGGGCCAACGTCCTGACTTTC	CASNLFSGANVLTF
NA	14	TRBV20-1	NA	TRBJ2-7	TGCAGTGCTAGTAAAACGGGACCCCCTTACGAGCAGTACTTC	CSASKTGPPYEQYF
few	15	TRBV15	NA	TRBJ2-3	TGTGCCACCAGCAGAGAAATAGCGGGCACAGATACGCAGTATTTT	CATSREIAGTDTQYF
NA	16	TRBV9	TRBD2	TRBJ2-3	TGTGCCAGCAGCGGCCGACTAGCGGATAGCACAGATACGCAGTATTTT	CASSGRLADSTDTQYF